Below, one T cell receptor beta chain is given with its context. The method was immunoSEQ multiplex PCR; TCRdb's version includes in-frame clones alone and lacks a portion of them. The table records tens of thousands of clones, approximately 94% of them present only once. The data were obtained in a study of technical replicates of blood from several donors. This TCR was sampled from a human donor in good health. The sequenced sample was T cells isolated from PBMCs.

The CDR3 loop is CASSLQGIQETQYF. The CDR3 DNA reads TGTGCCAGCAGCTTACAGGGGATTCAAGAGACCCAGTACTTC. The rearrangement uses TRBV7-9 and TRBJ2-5; TRBD1 might be the D (6 bases). Trimming left V 2 bases short and J 2 bases short, with 9 bases between. Germline CDR1 SEHNR, CDR2 FQNEAQ (reference sequence). The CDR3 is 14 amino acids.